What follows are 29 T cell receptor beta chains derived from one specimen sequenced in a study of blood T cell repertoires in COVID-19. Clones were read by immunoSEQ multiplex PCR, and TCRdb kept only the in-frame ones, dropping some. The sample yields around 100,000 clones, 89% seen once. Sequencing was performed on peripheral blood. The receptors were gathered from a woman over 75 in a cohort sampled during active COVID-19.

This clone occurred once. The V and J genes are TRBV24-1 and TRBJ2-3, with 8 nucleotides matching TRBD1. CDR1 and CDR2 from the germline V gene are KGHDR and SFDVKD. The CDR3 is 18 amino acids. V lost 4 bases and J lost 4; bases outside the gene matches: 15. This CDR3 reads CATSESGTGMGRSDTQYF. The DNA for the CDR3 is TGTGCCACCAGTGAATCGGGGACAGGAATGGGGAGGTCAGATACGCAGTATTTT.

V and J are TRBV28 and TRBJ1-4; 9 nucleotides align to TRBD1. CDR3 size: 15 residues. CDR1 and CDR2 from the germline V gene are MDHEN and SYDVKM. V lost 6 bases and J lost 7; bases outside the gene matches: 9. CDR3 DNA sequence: TGTGCCAGCAGCCGAAATACAGGGGGCGGTGAAAAACTGTTTTTT. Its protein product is CASSRNTGGGEKLFF.

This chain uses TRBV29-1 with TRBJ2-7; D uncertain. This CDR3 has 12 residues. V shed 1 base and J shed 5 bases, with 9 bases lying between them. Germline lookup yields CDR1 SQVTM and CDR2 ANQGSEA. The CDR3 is CSVEALENEQYF. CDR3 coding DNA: TGCAGCGTTGAAGCATTAGAAAACGAGCAGTACTTC.

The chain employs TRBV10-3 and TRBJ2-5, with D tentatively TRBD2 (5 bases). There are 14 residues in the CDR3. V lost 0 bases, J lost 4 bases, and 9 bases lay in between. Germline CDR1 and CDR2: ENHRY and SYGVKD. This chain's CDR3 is CAISESRERETQYF. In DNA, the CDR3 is TGTGCCATCAGTGAGTCAAGGGAGCGAGAGACCCAGTACTTC.

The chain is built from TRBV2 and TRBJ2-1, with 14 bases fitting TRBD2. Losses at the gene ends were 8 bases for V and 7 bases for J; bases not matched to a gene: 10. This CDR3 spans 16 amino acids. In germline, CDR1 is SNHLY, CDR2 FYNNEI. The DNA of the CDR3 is TGTGCCAGCGCCCCCGCGAGACTAGCGGGGGGGAATGAGCAGTTCTTC. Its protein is CASAPARLAGGNEQFF.

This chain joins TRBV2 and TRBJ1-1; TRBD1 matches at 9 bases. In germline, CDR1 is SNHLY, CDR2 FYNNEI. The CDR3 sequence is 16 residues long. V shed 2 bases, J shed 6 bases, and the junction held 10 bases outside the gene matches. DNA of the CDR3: TGTGCCAGCAGTGAAAATACAGGGGGCGCGAGGCCTGAAGCTTTCTTT. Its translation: CASSENTGGARPEAFF.

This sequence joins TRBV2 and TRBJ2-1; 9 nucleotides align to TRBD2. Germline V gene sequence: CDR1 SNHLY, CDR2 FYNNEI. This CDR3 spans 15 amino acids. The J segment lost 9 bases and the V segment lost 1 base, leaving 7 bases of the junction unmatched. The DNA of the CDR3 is TGTGCCAGCAGTGAAGGGGTAGCGGGAGTGGCTGAGCAGTTCTTC. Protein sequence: CASSEGVAGVAEQFF.

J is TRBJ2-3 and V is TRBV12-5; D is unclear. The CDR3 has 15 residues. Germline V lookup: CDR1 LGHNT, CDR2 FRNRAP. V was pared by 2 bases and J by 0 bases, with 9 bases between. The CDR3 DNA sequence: TGTGCTAGTGGTTTGTTTCTCTTTAGCACAGATACGCAGTATTTT. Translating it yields CASGLFLFSTDTQYF.

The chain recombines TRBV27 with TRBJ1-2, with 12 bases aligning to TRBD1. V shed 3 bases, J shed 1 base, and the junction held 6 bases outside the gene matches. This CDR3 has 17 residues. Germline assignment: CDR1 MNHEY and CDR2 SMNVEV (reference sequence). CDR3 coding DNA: TGTGCCAGCAGTTTCGGGACAGGGGGCGCGAATAACTATGGCTACACCTTC. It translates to CASSFGTGGANNYGYTF.

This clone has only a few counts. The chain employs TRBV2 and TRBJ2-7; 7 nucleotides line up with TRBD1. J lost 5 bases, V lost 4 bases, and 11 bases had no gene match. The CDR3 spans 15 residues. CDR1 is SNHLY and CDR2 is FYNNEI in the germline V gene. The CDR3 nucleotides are TGTGCCAGCAGTGGGATTGGACAGGCTATACACGAGCAGTACTTC. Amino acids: CASSGIGQAIHEQYF.

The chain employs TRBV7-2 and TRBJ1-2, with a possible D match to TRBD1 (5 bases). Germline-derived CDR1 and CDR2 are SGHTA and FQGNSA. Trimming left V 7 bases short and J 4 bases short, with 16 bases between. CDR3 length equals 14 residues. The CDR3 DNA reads TGTGCCAGCACTAGGGGCCTTGGGGTCTATGGCTACACCTTC. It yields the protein CASTRGLGVYGYTF.

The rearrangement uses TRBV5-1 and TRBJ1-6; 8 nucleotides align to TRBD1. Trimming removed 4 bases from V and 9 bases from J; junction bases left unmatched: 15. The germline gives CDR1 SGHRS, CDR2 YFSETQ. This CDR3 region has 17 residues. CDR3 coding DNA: TGCGCCAGCAGCCACTCAGACAGGGGCACTGACGGTTCACCCCTCCACTTT. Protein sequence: CASSHSDRGTDGSPLHF. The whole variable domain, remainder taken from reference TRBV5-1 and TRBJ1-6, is KAGVTQTPRYLIKTRGQQVTLSCSPISGHRSVSWYQQTPGQGLQFLFEYFSETQRNKGNFPGRFSGRQFSNSRSEMNVSTLELGDSALYLCASSHSDRGTDGSPLHFGNGTRLTVT.

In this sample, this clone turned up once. The DNA for the CDR3 is TGTGCCAGCAGTCCCACAGGGCCATTGAACACTGAAGCTTTCTTT. This sequence encodes CASSPTGPLNTEAFF. The chain joins TRBV25-1 to TRBJ1-1, with a possible D match to TRBD1 (6 bases). The germline V gene encodes CDR1 MGHDK and CDR2 SYGVNS. Trimming shortened V by 5 bases and J by 0 bases, and 13 bases separated the two germline ends. CDR3 length: 15 residues.

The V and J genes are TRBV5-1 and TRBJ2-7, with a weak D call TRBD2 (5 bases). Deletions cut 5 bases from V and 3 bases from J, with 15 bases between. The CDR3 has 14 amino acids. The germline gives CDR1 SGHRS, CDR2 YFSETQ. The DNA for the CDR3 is TGCGCCAGCAGGCATAGCGCCGGGGACTACGAGCAGTACTTC. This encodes CASRHSAGDYEQYF. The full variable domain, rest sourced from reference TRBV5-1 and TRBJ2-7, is KAGVTQTPRYLIKTRGQQVTLSCSPISGHRSVSWYQQTPGQGLQFLFEYFSETQRNKGNFPGRFSGRQFSNSRSEMNVSTLELGDSALYLCASRHSAGDYEQYFGPGTRLTVT.

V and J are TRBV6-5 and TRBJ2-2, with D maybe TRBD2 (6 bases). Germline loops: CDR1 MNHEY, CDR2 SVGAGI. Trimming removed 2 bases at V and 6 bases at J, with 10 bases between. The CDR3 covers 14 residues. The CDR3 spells CASSYGGTPGELFF. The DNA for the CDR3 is TGTGCCAGCAGTTACGGCGGGACCCCCGGGGAGCTGTTTTTT.

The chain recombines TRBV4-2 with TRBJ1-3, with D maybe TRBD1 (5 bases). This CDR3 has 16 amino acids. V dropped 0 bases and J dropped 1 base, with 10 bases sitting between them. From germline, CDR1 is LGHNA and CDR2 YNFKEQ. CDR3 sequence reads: CASSQDGRGSGNTIYF. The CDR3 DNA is TGTGCCAGCAGCCAAGATGGGAGGGGTTCTGGAAACACCATATATTTT.

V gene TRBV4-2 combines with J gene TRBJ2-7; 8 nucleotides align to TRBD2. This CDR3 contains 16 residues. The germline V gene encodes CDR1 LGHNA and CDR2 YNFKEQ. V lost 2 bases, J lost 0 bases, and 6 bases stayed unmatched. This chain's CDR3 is CASSQRGSGSSYEQYF. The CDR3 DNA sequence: TGTGCCAGCAGCCAACGAGGGAGCGGGAGCTCCTACGAGCAGTACTTC.

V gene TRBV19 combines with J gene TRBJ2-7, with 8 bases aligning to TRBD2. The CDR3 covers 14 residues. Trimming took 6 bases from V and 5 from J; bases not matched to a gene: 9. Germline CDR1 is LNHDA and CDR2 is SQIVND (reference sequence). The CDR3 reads CASRASGSIHEQYF. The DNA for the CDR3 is TGTGCCAGTAGAGCCAGCGGGAGTATCCACGAGCAGTACTTC. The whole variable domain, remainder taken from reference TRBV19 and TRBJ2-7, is DGGITQSPKYLFRKEGQNVTLSCEQNLNHDAMYWYRQDPGQGLRLIYYSQIVNDFQKGDIAEGYSVSREKKESFPLTVTSAQKNPTAFYLCASRASGSIHEQYFGPGTRLTVT.

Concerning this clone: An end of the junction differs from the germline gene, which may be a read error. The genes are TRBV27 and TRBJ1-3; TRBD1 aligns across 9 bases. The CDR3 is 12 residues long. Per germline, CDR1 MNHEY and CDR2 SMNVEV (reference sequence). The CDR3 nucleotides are TGTGCCAGCAGTTTCGGGCCGGGACAGGGTTTTTTT. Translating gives CASSFGPGQGFF.

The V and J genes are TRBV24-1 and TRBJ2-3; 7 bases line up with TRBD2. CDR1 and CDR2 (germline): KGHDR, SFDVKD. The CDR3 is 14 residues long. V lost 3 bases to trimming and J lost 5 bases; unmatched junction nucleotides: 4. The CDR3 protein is CATSDVSGIDTQYF. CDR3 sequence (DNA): TGTGCCACCAGTGATGTGAGCGGGATAGATACGCAGTATTTT.

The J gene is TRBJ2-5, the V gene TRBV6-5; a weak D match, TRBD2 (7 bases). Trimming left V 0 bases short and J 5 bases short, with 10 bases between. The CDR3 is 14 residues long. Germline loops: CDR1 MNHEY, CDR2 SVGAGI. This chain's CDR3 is CASSYSRGGETQYF. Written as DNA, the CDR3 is TGTGCCAGCAGTTACTCGAGGGGGGGGGAGACCCAGTACTTC.

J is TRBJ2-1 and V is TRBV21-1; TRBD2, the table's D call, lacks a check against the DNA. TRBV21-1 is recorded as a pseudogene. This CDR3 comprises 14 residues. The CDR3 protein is CASSKGGSGNEQFF. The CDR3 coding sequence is TGTGCCAGCAGCAAAGGCGGTTCCGGCAATGAGCAGTTCTTC.

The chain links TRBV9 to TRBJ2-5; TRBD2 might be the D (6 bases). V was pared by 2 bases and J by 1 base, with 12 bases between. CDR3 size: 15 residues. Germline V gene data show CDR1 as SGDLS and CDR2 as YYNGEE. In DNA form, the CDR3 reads TGTGCCAGCAGCGTGGAGGGCGGGTTCCAAGAGACCCAGTACTTC. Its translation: CASSVEGGFQETQYF.

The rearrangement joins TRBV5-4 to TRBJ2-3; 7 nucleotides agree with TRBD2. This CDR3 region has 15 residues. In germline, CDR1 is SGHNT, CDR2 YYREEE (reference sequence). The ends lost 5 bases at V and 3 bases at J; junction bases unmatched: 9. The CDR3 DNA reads TGTGCCAGCAGGCAGCCTAGCGGTGGAACAGATACGCAGTATTTT. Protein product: CASRQPSGGTDTQYF.

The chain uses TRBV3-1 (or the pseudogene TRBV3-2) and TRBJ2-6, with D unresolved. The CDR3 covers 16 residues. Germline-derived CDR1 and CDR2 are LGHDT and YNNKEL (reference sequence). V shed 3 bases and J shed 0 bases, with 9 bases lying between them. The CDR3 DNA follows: TGTGCCAGCAGCCACAGAATTGGCTCTGGGGCCAACGTCCTGACTTTC. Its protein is CASSHRIGSGANVLTF.

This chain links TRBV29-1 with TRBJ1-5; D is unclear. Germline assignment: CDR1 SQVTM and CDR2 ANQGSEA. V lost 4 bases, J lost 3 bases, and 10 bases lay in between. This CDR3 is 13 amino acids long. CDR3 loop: CSVVAGINQPQHF. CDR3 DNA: TGCAGCGTTGTAGCGGGAATCAATCAGCCCCAGCATTTT.

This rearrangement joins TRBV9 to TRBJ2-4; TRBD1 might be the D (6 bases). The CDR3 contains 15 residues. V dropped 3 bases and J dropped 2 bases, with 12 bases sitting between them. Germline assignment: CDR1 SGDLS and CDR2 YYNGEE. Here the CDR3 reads CASSENRDPKNIQYF. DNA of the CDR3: TGTGCCAGCAGCGAAAACAGGGACCCCAAAAACATTCAGTACTTC.

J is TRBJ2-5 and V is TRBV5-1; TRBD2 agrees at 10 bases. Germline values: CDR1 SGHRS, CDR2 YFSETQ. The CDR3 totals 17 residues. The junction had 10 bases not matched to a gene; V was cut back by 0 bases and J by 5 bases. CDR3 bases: TGCGCCAGCAGCTTGGAGGGACTAGCGCCCGTGGGGGAGACCCAGTACTTC. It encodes CASSLEGLAPVGETQYF.

The CDR3 here is CASRSQGGANTEAFF. The CDR3 bases are TGTGCCAGCCGCAGTCAGGGGGGAGCGAACACTGAAGCTTTCTTT. The chain has TRBV6-6 and TRBJ1-1, with 7 bases identical to TRBD1. The germline V gene encodes CDR1 MNHNY and CDR2 SVGAGI (reference sequence). This CDR3 region has 15 residues. Trimming took 8 bases from V and 1 from J; bases not matched to a gene: 10.